The 18 T cell receptor beta chains below were found in one sample sequenced in a study of low-dose radiotherapy and immunotherapy resistance in tumors. TRAV- and TRBV-specific primers were used for first-strand cDNA, which covered alpha and beta chains. TCRs were amplified for 20 to 25 PCR cycles with a constant-region primer and V-primer adapter. A single record per CDR3 protein comes from TCRdb applying MiXCR to the reads. This table has under 90,000 distinct CDR3 sequences, about a third appearing once. Time point in this sample: before trial treatment. The source was PBMCs, collected before treatment. Receptor source: a female donor with ovarian cancer.

This chain uses TRBV6-2 or TRBV6-3 with TRBJ1-2; D uncertain. The V gene's germline CDR1 is MNHEY and CDR2 SVGEGT. V was trimmed by 2 bases and J by 3 bases, leaving 16 bases between them. The CDR3 contains 16 residues. Here the CDR3 reads CASSYNSFPPDYGYTF. The CDR3, as DNA: TGTGCCAGCAGTTACAATTCGTTCCCCCCGGACTATGGCTACACCTTC.

In regard to this clonotype: A far larger clone is one nucleotide away, so this likely arose from a read error. The rearrangement links TRBV28 to TRBJ2-1, with D unclear. V lost 3 bases and J 10 bases, leaving 16 bases between the germline ends. The germline CDR1 and CDR2 sequences are MDHEN and SYDVKM. The CDR3 consists of 14 residues. The CDR3 nucleotides read TGTGCCAGCAGTTTCCCGGGCGGTCCTTACGAGCAGTTCTTC. Protein sequence: CASSFPGGPYEQFF.

This clonotype was found many times. The CDR3, as DNA: TGCAGTGCTAGAGATCGGGGGGGTCGGGACGCCGGGGAGCTGTTTTTT. This encodes CSARDRGGRDAGELFF. The chain joins TRBV20-1 to TRBJ2-2; the match to TRBD2 covers 8 bases. The CDR3 totals 16 residues. The germline gives CDR1 DFQATT, CDR2 SNEGSKA (reference sequence). The V segment lost 0 bases and the J segment 6 bases; nucleotides outside the gene matches: 9.

This clonotype was seen a handful of times. The rearrangement links TRBV28 to TRBJ2-1; TRBD2 agrees at 12 bases. Per the germline V gene, CDR1 is MDHEN and CDR2 is SYDVKM. V shed 3 bases, J shed 5 bases, and the junction held 5 bases outside the gene matches. The CDR3 totals 16 residues. This CDR3 is CASSFVLAGGDNEQFF. As DNA, the CDR3 is TGTGCCAGCAGTTTCGTACTAGCGGGAGGTGACAATGAGCAGTTCTTC.

This clonotype was detected once. The chain employs TRBV19 and TRBJ2-3, with D maybe TRBD1 (6 bases). Trimming stripped 3 bases from V and 2 bases from J, with 12 bases between. The CDR3 is made up of 15 amino acids. The germline V gene encodes CDR1 LNHDA and CDR2 SQIVND (reference sequence). The DNA for the CDR3 is TGTGCCAGTAGTATGGTGGACAGTTACACAGATACGCAGTATTTT. It yields the protein CASSMVDSYTDTQYF.

This clonotype was seen repeatedly, ten times or more. V and J are TRBV2 and TRBJ2-2; D uncertain. The CDR3 extends over 12 amino acids. Trimming pared 8 bases from V and 3 bases from J, leaving 7 bases between. Germline V gene data show CDR1 as SNHLY and CDR2 as FYNNEI. In DNA form, the CDR3 reads TGTGCCAGCGACCGGGACACCGGGGAGCTGTTTTTT. Protein: CASDRDTGELFF.

This clonotype has a count of ten or more. CDR3: CASSYTPGQYGYTF. The CDR3 DNA reads TGTGCCAGCAGTTACACGCCGGGACAGTATGGCTACACCTTC. The chain combines TRBV6-2 or TRBV6-3 with TRBJ1-2; TRBD1 matches at 7 bases. Germline V gene lookup returns CDR1 MNHEY and CDR2 SVGEGT. Trimming took 2 bases from V and 5 from J; bases not matched to a gene: 5. The CDR3 consists of 14 residues.

This clonotype was seen ten or more times. The junction departs from germline at one end; a sequencing error may be responsible. This chain joins TRBV5-5 and TRBJ2-1; no clear D gene. This CDR3 spans 14 amino acids. The germline CDR1 and CDR2 sequences are SGHKS and YYEKEE (reference sequence). CDR3 DNA sequence: TGCGCCAGCAGCTTGTTTGGTAGTTGGAATGAGCAGTTCTTC. This gives the protein CASSLFGSWNEQFF.

This clonotype was seen ten or more times. The V call is TRBV18, the J call TRBJ2-7, with D hard to call. CDR1 KGHSH and CDR2 LQKENI come from the germline V gene. The CDR3 contains 15 residues. V lost 4 bases to trimming and J lost 5 bases, with 18 bases between them. The CDR3 DNA reads TGTGCCAGCTCACTGTACGGGTCCCAGTCCCACGAGCAGTACTTC. Translation: CASSLYGSQSHEQYF.

Turning to this clonotype: A single base is all that separates this from a far larger clone, so a read error is likely. V and J are TRBV2 and TRBJ2-5; 10 bases map to TRBD2. J gave up 11 bases and V 6 bases, and 15 bases lay outside the gene matches. Looked up from germline, CDR1 is SNHLY and CDR2 is FYNNEI. CDR3 length equals 15 residues. CDR3 residues: CASRPSGSSYNEQYF. Written as DNA, the CDR3 is TGTGCCAGCAGACCTAGCGGGAGCTCCTACAATGAGCAGTACTTC.

Ten or more counts support this clonotype. An end of the junction differs from the germline gene, which may be a read error. The genes are TRBV11-2 and TRBJ1-2; no definite D call. Germline values: CDR1 SGHAT, CDR2 FQNNGV. The length of the CDR3 is 11 residues. The CDR3 sequence: CASSLYDGQAF. Written as DNA, the CDR3 is TGTGCCAGCAGCTTATACGACGGCCAGGCCTTC.

As for this clonotype: A far more abundant clone sits one base away, making this likely a read error. This rearrangement joins TRBV15 to TRBJ2-1, with D perhaps matching TRBD1 (5 bases). Germline CDR1 LNHNV, CDR2 YYDKDF (reference sequence). V was shortened by 3 bases and J by 10 bases, with 25 bases between the two germline ends. This CDR3 has 17 amino acids. Here the CDR3 DNA reads TGTGCCACCAGCAGTATTTTTACAGGAGTGGGGAACTACGAGCAGTTCTTC. Its translation: CATSSIFTGVGNYEQFF.

The CDR3 region has the DNA TGCGCCAGCAGAAACAGGGAGGCCATGGACTATGGCTACACCTTC. Translated: CASRNREAMDYGYTF. The rearrangement uses TRBV4-1 and TRBJ1-2, with a tentative D call TRBD1 (6 bases). This CDR3 is 15 amino acids long. The germline V gene has CDR1 MGHRA and CDR2 YSYEKL. With 6 bases removed from V and 3 bases from J, the gap between germline ends came to 17 bases.

The V call is TRBV20-1, the J call TRBJ1-5; 11 bases are shared with TRBD1. The CDR3 extends over 16 amino acids. The trim removed 0 bases at V and 3 bases at J, leaving 4 bases unmatched. CDR1 DFQATT and CDR2 SNEGSKA come from the germline V gene (reference sequence). CDR3 sequence reads: CSAREGTGGFNQPQHF. In DNA, the CDR3 is TGCAGTGCTAGAGAAGGGACAGGGGGTTTCAATCAGCCCCAGCATTTT.

Concerning this clonotype: A far larger clone differs by one base, so this is likely a read error. CDR3 sequence reads: CASSSSPLAYNEQYF. CDR3 coding DNA: TGTGCCAGCAGCTCGTCCCCACTGGCCTACAATGAGCAGTACTTC. The chain joins TRBV6-8 to TRBJ2-5; D gene ambiguous. This CDR3 spans 15 amino acids. CDR1 and CDR2 (germline): MNHGY, SAAAGT. Between the trimmed V and J ends, which lost 6 bases and 11 bases, there was a span of 25 bases.

This clonotype has ten or more counts. This rearrangement joins TRBV28 to TRBJ2-1; 12 bases are shared with TRBD2. V lost 7 bases and J lost 0; bases outside the gene matches: 7. CDR3 length: 17 residues. Germline CDR1 and CDR2: MDHEN and SYDVKM. In DNA, the CDR3 is TGTGCCAGCACGAGACTAGCGGGGGTGAGCTCCTACAATGAGCAGTTCTTC. As protein: CASTRLAGVSSYNEQFF.

As to this clonotype: A read error is the likely source, as a far larger clone sits one nucleotide away. The chain links TRBV6-1 to TRBJ2-1, with 7 bases aligning to TRBD2. Germline V CDR1 and CDR2: MNHNS, SASEGT. The CDR3 covers 12 residues. CDR3 residues: CASGLDPREQLF. CDR3 bases: TGTGCCTCCGGACTAGATCCCCGTGAGCAGCTCTTC.

This clonotype has just a few counts. The rearrangement links TRBV6-2 or TRBV6-3 to TRBJ2-5; D unresolved. Germline V gives CDR1 MNHEY, CDR2 SVGEGT. V lost 7 bases, J lost 2 bases, and 8 bases lay in between. This CDR3 is 12 amino acids long. The CDR3 loop is CASKVPQETQYF. CDR3 DNA: TGTGCCAGCAAGGTACCTCAAGAGACCCAGTACTTC.